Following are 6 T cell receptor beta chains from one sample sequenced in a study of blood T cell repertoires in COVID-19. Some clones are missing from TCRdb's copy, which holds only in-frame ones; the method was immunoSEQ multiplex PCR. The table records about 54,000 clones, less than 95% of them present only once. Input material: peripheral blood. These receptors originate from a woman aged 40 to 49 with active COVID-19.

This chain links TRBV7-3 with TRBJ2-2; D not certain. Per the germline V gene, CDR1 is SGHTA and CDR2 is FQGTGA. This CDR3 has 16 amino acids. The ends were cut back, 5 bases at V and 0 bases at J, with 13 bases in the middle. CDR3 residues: CASSRDPQTNTGELFF. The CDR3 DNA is TGTGCCAGCAGCCGAGACCCACAGACGAACACCGGGGAGCTGTTTTTT.

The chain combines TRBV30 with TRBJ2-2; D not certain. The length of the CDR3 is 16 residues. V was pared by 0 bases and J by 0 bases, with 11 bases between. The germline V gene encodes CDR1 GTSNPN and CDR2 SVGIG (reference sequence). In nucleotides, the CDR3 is TGTGCCTGGAGTGTACCGTTCTACTCGAACACCGGGGAGCTGTTTTTT. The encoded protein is CAWSVPFYSNTGELFF.

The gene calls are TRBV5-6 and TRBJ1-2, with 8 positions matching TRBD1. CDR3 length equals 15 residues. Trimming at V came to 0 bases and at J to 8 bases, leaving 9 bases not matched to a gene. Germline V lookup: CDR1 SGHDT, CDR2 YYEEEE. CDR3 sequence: CASSLVAGGAEGYTF. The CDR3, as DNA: TGTGCCAGCAGCTTGGTGGCAGGGGGCGCGGAGGGCTACACCTTC.

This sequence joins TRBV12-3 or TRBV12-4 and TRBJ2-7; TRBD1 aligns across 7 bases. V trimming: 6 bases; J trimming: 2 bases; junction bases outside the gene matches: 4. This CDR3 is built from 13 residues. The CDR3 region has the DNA TGTGCCAGCAGCCCGACAGGGACCTACGAGCAGTACTTC. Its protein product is CASSPTGTYEQYF.

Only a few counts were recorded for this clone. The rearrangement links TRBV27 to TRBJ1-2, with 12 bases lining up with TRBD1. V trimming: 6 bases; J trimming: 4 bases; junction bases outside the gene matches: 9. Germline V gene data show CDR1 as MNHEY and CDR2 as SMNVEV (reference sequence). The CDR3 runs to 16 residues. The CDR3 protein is CASSRGQGAQGYGYTF. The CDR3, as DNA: TGTGCCAGCAGCCGGGGACAGGGGGCTCAGGGCTATGGCTACACCTTC.

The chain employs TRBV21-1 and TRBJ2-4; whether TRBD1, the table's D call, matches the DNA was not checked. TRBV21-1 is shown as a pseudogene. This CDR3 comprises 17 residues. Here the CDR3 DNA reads TGTGCCAGCAGCAAAGCCCCCGCAACAGGAGCCAAAAACATTCAGTACTTC. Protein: CASSKAPATGAKNIQYF.